These 9 T cell receptor beta chains were sequenced from one sample in a study of blood T cells in healthy people across ages. The authors ran a second PCR of 7 to 11 cycles using a sample-barcoded 5' primer and a J-beta primer mix. TCRdb independently ran MiXCR on the 5' RACE reads; one entry per CDR3 protein. The sample holds hundreds of thousands of distinct CDR3 sequences, 40% to 50% seen once. The specimen was blood. All receptors come from a man aged 55 to 69 in good health.

The rearrangement links TRBV7-9 to TRBJ2-7, with 7 nucleotides matching TRBD1. The CDR3 extends over 16 amino acids. With V trimmed by 5 bases and J by 2 bases, 12 bases remained unmatched. CDR1 SEHNR and CDR2 FQNEAQ come from the germline V gene (reference sequence). CDR3 residues: CASSQIRGPGTYEQYF. CDR3 sequence (DNA): TGTGCCAGCAGCCAAATTAGGGGGCCCGGAACCTACGAGCAGTACTTC.

The chain combines TRBV9 with TRBJ2-3; 13 nucleotides line up with TRBD2. The J segment lost 6 bases and the V segment lost 3 bases, leaving 13 bases of the junction unmatched. The CDR3 has 18 amino acids. The germline V gene encodes CDR1 SGDLS and CDR2 YYNGEE. The CDR3 coding sequence is TGTGCCAGCAGCGCGCACCATAAGGGACTAGCGGGGCAGGATACGCAGTATTTT. This gives the protein CASSAHHKGLAGQDTQYF.

This chain links TRBV12-3 or TRBV12-4 with TRBJ2-3; possible D gene TRBD2, 6 bases. The CDR3 spans 15 residues. Trimming took off 4 bases at V and 1 base at J, with 12 bases between the two ends. The chain's CDR3 is CASSWGSSGTDTQYF. The CDR3 bases are TGTGCCAGCAGTTGGGGGTCTAGCGGCACAGATACGCAGTATTTT.

This clonotype was detected ten times or more. This chain connects TRBV12-3 or TRBV12-4 to TRBJ2-7, with 11 nucleotides matching TRBD2. Unmatched junction bases numbered 2, after V lost 5 bases and J lost 2 bases. The CDR3 runs 14 residues. The CDR3 loop is CASSRTSGPYEQYF. In DNA, the CDR3 is TGTGCCAGCAGTCGGACTAGCGGGCCCTACGAGCAGTACTTC.

In this sample, this clonotype turned up a few times. CDR3 sequence reads: CASSVEENQPQHF. The DNA for the CDR3 is TGTGCCAGCAGCGTAGAGGAGAATCAGCCCCAGCATTTT. The rearrangement joins TRBV9 to TRBJ1-5; D is uncertain. V was cut by 0 bases and J by 4 bases, with 5 bases left in between. CDR3 length: 13 residues. Germline CDR1 reads SGDLS; CDR2 reads YYNGEE.

This clonotype was recorded once. The V gene is TRBV13, the J gene TRBJ2-1; D may be TRBD1 (6 bases). The CDR3 extends over 13 amino acids. The germline V gene encodes CDR1 PRHDT and CDR2 FYEKMQ (reference sequence). Trimming cost V 5 bases and J 10 bases, with 15 bases left between them. Here the CDR3 reads CASSGAGVGEQFF. CDR3 DNA: TGTGCCAGCAGCGGCGCAGGGGTGGGCGAGCAGTTCTTC.

This clonotype was seen a handful of times. The chain employs TRBV28 and TRBJ1-2, with D unresolved. V was clipped by 7 bases and J by 2 bases, with 8 bases between them. Per germline, CDR1 MDHEN and CDR2 SYDVKM. The length of the CDR3 is 12 residues. The CDR3 DNA follows: TGTGCCAGCACAGGCCCCAACTATGGCTACACCTTC. The encoded protein is CASTGPNYGYTF.

As concerns this clonotype: The junction does not match germline at one end; this may be a read error. The chain links TRBV4-3 to TRBJ2-3; 14 bases agree with TRBD2. The CDR3 is 16 residues long. Germline CDR1 and CDR2: LGHNA and YSLEER. The CDR3 nucleotides are TGTGCCAGCAGTCCCGGACTAGCGGGGGGCCTAGATACGCAGTATTTT. The encoded protein is CASSPGLAGGLDTQYF.

J is TRBJ1-4 and V is TRBV9, with unresolved D. V was cut by 0 bases and J by 2 bases, with 11 bases left in between. CDR3 length: 16 amino acids. Germline values: CDR1 SGDLS, CDR2 YYNGEE. CDR3 DNA: TGTGCCAGCAGCGTAGGAGGATACGGTACTAATGAAAAACTGTTTTTT. This codes for CASSVGGYGTNEKLFF.